The 20 T cell receptor beta chains listed next were all sequenced from one sample in a study of CD8 T cells in ankylosing spondylitis. A single record per CDR3 protein comes from TCRdb applying MiXCR to the 5' RACE reads. The table includes around 150,000 distinct CDR3 sequences, 15% to 20% detected once. The sample consisted of blood, either unsorted or a sorted T cell fraction (not recorded which). These receptors all come from a male donor with ankylosing spondylitis or in good health (not recorded which).

Ten or more counts support this clonotype. V and J are TRBV20-1 and TRBJ1-3; D gene unclear. With 3 bases removed from V and 0 bases from J, the gap between germline ends came to 15 bases. Germline-derived CDR1 and CDR2 are DFQATT and SNEGSKA (reference sequence). The CDR3 length is 16 residues. The CDR3 here is CSASPPDRRSGNTIYF. The CDR3 region has the DNA TGCAGTGCTAGTCCGCCGGACCGACGCTCTGGAAACACCATATATTTT.

This clonotype appeared once. This chain links TRBV27 with TRBJ2-5; D is tentatively TRBD1 or TRBD2 (6 bases each). This CDR3 spans 15 amino acids. From germline, CDR1 is MNHEY and CDR2 SMNVEV (reference sequence). V dropped 6 bases and J dropped 5 bases, with 19 bases sitting between them. For the CDR3, the DNA is TGTGCCAGCAGAGGTAGACGAGGGGGGAGCGAGACCCAGTACTTC. Amino acids: CASRGRRGGSETQYF.

This clonotype appeared many times. J is TRBJ2-7 and V is TRBV5-6; possibly TRBD1 or TRBD2 for D (5 bases each). Germline V gives CDR1 SGHDT, CDR2 YYEEEE. This CDR3 is 13 amino acids long. V was cut by 2 bases and J by 9 bases, with 15 bases left in between. The CDR3, as DNA: TGTGCCAGCAGCTTCCGGGACCTCCTTTGGCAGTACTTC. Its translation is CASSFRDLLWQYF.

This clonotype was seen a handful of times. The chain joins TRBV20-1 to TRBJ2-7, with D possibly matching TRBD2 (6 bases). This CDR3 contains 12 residues. V dropped 3 bases and J dropped 2 bases, with 8 bases sitting between them. CDR1 and CDR2 from the germline V gene are DFQATT and SNEGSKA (reference sequence). CDR3 DNA sequence: TGCAGTGCTAGCGGGGGTCCCTACGAGCAGTACTTC. It specifies CSASGGPYEQYF.

This clonotype has a handful of counts. The chain carries TRBV24-1 and TRBJ2-2; no clear D. The CDR3 consists of 14 residues. Between the trimmed V and J ends, which lost 5 bases and 1 base, there was a span of 7 bases. Germline CDR1 is KGHDR and CDR2 is SFDVKD. CDR3 bases: TGTGCCACCAGTGGAAGAGAGAACACCGGGGAGCTGTTTTTT. Amino acid sequence: CATSGRENTGELFF.

This clonotype has at least ten counts. The chain recombines TRBV14 with TRBJ2-1; the match to TRBD2 covers 7 bases. The CDR3 is made up of 14 amino acids. Trimming took 5 bases from V and 8 from J; bases not matched to a gene: 9. Germline lookup yields CDR1 SGHDN and CDR2 FVKESK. CDR3 protein: CASSLGGGSDEQFF. DNA of the CDR3: TGTGCCAGCAGCTTAGGCGGCGGGAGCGATGAGCAGTTCTTC.

This clonotype was counted only a few times. The chain uses TRBV29-1 and TRBJ2-1, with 11 bases lining up with TRBD2. Germline lookup yields CDR1 SQVTM and CDR2 ANQGSEA. V trimming: 4 bases; J trimming: 8 bases; junction bases outside the gene matches: 7. The CDR3 totals 14 residues. The CDR3 region is CSVARLAGRDEQFF. As DNA, the CDR3 is TGCAGCGTTGCCCGACTAGCGGGGAGAGATGAGCAGTTCTTC.

This clonotype was counted at least ten times. The chain is built from TRBV20-1 and TRBJ1-2; D remains ambiguous. Deletions cut 4 bases from V and 0 bases from J, with 12 bases between. In germline, CDR1 is DFQATT, CDR2 SNEGSKA (reference sequence). The CDR3 length is 14 residues. CDR3 in DNA: TGCAGTGCTATAGGCAGACAAGCTAACTATGGCTACACCTTC. Encoded protein: CSAIGRQANYGYTF.

The V call is TRBV5-1, the J call TRBJ2-5; TRBD1 matches at 9 bases. J was trimmed by 2 bases and V by 1 base; bases with no gene match: 3. From germline, CDR1 is SGHRS and CDR2 YFSETQ. The CDR3 length is 15 residues. The CDR3, as DNA: TGCGCCAGCAGCTTGAGCGGGACAGGGCAAGAGACCCAGTACTTC. It is translated as CASSLSGTGQETQYF.

The chain is built from TRBV5-1 and TRBJ2-1, with a tentative D call TRBD2 (5 bases). V gave up 0 bases and J gave up 0 bases, with 7 bases separating them. The CDR3 loop spans 15 amino acids. CDR1 is SGHRS, CDR2 YFSETQ, per germline. CDR3 nucleotides: TGCGCCAGCAGCTTGGTGAGCGGCTCCTACAATGAGCAGTTCTTC. Its protein is CASSLVSGSYNEQFF.

Remarks on this clonotype: A junction boundary mismatches the germline segment, possibly from a read error. The rearrangement uses TRBV7-2 and TRBJ2-5, with D perhaps given as TRBD1 or TRBD2 (5 bases each). The germline V gene has CDR1 SGHTA and CDR2 FQGNSA. This CDR3 spans 13 amino acids. Here the CDR3 DNA reads TGTGCCAGCAGCCGAGGGGCTGGGGAGACCCAGCACTTC. It codes for CASSRGAGETQHF.

The sample holds many counts of this clonotype. V and J are TRBV28 and TRBJ2-2, with 11 bases identical to TRBD2. The germline V gene encodes CDR1 MDHEN and CDR2 SYDVKM. The CDR3 totals 17 residues. The junction had 8 bases not matched to a gene; V was cut back by 6 bases and J by 2 bases. The CDR3 coding sequence is TGTGCCAGCAGAGACGGGGGACTAGCGGATAACACCGGGGAGCTGTTTTTT. This codes for CASRDGGLADNTGELFF.

This clonotype was counted ten times or more. The chain recombines TRBV20-1 with TRBJ2-5; D gene ambiguous. The germline V gene has CDR1 DFQATT and CDR2 SNEGSKA (reference sequence). This CDR3 comprises 11 residues. V lost 2 bases and J 2 bases, leaving 3 bases between the germline ends. The CDR3: CSARMQETQYF. For the CDR3, the DNA is TGCAGTGCTAGAATGCAAGAGACCCAGTACTTC.

This rearrangement joins TRBV3-1 to TRBJ1-1; D call uncertain. Germline values: CDR1 LGHDT, CDR2 YNNKEL (reference sequence). This CDR3 contains 12 residues. The germline V and J ends were trimmed by 1 base and 11 bases, with 11 bases remaining between them. This CDR3 reads CASSQASRWAFF. CDR3 DNA sequence: TGTGCCAGCAGCCAAGCTTCGCGGTGGGCTTTCTTT.

This clonotype has just a few counts. The rearrangement uses TRBV5-1 and TRBJ2-7; TRBD1 matches 8 bases. This CDR3 is built from 15 residues. Germline V lookup: CDR1 SGHRS, CDR2 YFSETQ. Losses at the gene ends were 4 bases for V and 7 bases for J; bases not matched to a gene: 13. This CDR3 reads CASSESGQVAPEQYF. The CDR3 nucleotides read TGCGCCAGCAGCGAATCGGGACAGGTCGCACCAGAGCAGTACTTC.

This clonotype was counted ten times or more. The J gene is TRBJ2-2, the V gene TRBV4-1; 7 bases map to TRBD1. The CDR3 runs 14 residues. CDR1 and CDR2 from the germline V gene are MGHRA and YSYEKL. J was trimmed by 4 bases and V by 4 bases; bases with no gene match: 3. CDR3 sequence: CASSRDRATGELFF. The CDR3 DNA is TGCGCCAGCAGCCGCGACAGGGCCACCGGGGAGCTGTTTTTT.

This clonotype was found many times. The genes are TRBV10-1 and TRBJ2-1; unclear D gene. V shed 0 bases and J shed 8 bases, with 8 bases lying between them. Germline CDR1 and CDR2: WNHNN and SYGVQD (reference sequence). This CDR3 region has 13 residues. The CDR3 loop reads CASSESAAYEQFF. CDR3 sequence (DNA): TGCGCCAGCAGTGAGTCCGCAGCGTATGAGCAGTTCTTC.

About this clonotype: The conserved phenylalanine or tryptophan is not found at the CDR3 terminus, so this likely reflects a read error. V and J are TRBV7-2 and TRBJ2-5; no clear D gene. CDR1 SGHTA and CDR2 FQGNSA come from the germline V gene. This CDR3 spans 13 amino acids. With 1 base removed from V and 7 bases from J, the gap between germline ends came to 10 bases. The CDR3 protein is CASSLDPFVTQYL. CDR3 nucleotide sequence: TGTGCCAGCAGCTTAGATCCGTTCGTGACCCAGTACCTC.

This clonotype was detected a few times. The chain is built from TRBV5-1 and TRBJ2-1; D gene uncertain. Per the germline V gene, CDR1 is SGHRS and CDR2 is YFSETQ. This CDR3 has 15 amino acids. V was pared by 2 bases and J by 0 bases, with 9 bases between. The CDR3 loop is CASSFEQSSYNEQFF. In nucleotides, the CDR3 is TGCGCCAGCAGCTTCGAGCAGAGCTCCTACAATGAGCAGTTCTTC.

This clonotype has ten or more counts. The CDR3 region is CSVERGAGSSGANVLTF. The DNA of the CDR3 is TGCAGCGTTGAACGGGGGGCAGGAAGCTCTGGGGCCAACGTCCTGACTTTC. The chain joins TRBV29-1 to TRBJ2-6; a possible D gene is TRBD2 (7 bases). Germline V gives CDR1 SQVTM, CDR2 ANQGSEA. The V end lost 2 bases, the J end lost 0 bases, and 14 bases lay between the germline ends. The CDR3 is made up of 17 amino acids.